This T cell receptor (beta chain) comes out of a study of cytomegalovirus exposure and HLA in healthy donors. Trimming took 5 bases from V and 3 from J, leaving 3 bases between them. The germline gives CDR1 SEHNR, CDR2 FQNEAQ (reference sequence). This CDR3 spans 11 amino acids. On this clone: Its antigen is not known.

With 60 Vbeta and 13 Jbeta primers, the PCR was carried out. Repertoires were generated with immunoSEQ multiplex PCR, while TCRdb's copy carries only in-frame clones and drops some. The data show approximately 220,000 clones, 60% to 85% seen once. Whole-study findings and limits: It was reportedly the case that the classifier diagnosed cytomegalovirus status with high specificity and sensitivity.

Nominally healthy donors were sampled, though unrecorded immune exposures were likely. This TCR came from a man aged 40-55 years in good health and CMV-seronegative. The specimen was PBMCs. The chain joins TRBV7-9 to TRBJ2-3; D is unresolved. CDR3 region: CASSPTDTQYF. In DNA, the CDR3 is TGTGCCAGCAGCCCTACAGATACGCAGTATTTT.